This T cell receptor beta chain is from a study of blood T cell repertoires in COVID-19. Study information: Sample material is recorded as cDNA or gDNA derived from T cells, B-cell-depleted T cells, or PBMCs.

Generated by immunoSEQ multiplex PCR, the TCRdb table keeps only in-frame clones and is missing some. The sample lists hundreds of thousands of clones; 88% were seen once. Ages ranged from about 18 to 89 years, with residence in under 25 US areas. Clinical history reported by participants formed the basis on which cohorts were assigned. This clonotype was obtained from a woman in her forties or fifties with acute COVID-19. The sample comprised PBMCs or T cells enriched from blood (not recorded which).

The CDR3 region is CASSPTGYPPGNQYF. The CDR3, as DNA: TGTGCCAGCTCACCTACAGGGTACCCACCCGGGAATCAGTACTTC. V is TRBV18 and J is TRBJ2-4, with D possibly matching TRBD1 (6 bases). CDR1 and CDR2 from the germline V gene are KGHSH and LQKENI. V lost 3 bases to trimming and J lost 12 bases, with 21 bases between them. CDR3 length: 15 residues.